This T cell receptor beta chain was recorded in a study of Graves' ophthalmopathy and Graves' hyperthyroidism. On the study more broadly: Investigators collected peripheral blood at initial diagnosis, before any treatment was given.

This CDR3 spans 15 amino acids. The V end was cut by 6 bases, the J end by 2 bases, with 16 bases between. The germline V gene has CDR1 MNHNS and CDR2 SASEGT. The study amplified TCR beta CDR3 regions using RNA transcripts. Amplification began with first-round RT-PCR using HTBI primers, then second-round multiplex PCR was performed. TCRdb independently ran MiXCR on the multiplex PCR reads; one entry per CDR3 protein. The sample lists a few hundred thousand distinct CDR3 sequences, approximately 15% occurring once. This clonotype was observed many times. V usage is TRBV6-1 and J usage is TRBJ1-2, with D tentatively TRBD1 (6 bases). The sample consisted of peripheral blood. The clonotype was recovered from a woman aged 18 to 35 with stable Graves' hyperthyroidism. The CDR3 loop reads CASRGTGLNNYGYTF. CDR3 DNA sequence: TGTGCCAGCAGGGGAACAGGGCTAAACAACTATGGCTACACCTTC.